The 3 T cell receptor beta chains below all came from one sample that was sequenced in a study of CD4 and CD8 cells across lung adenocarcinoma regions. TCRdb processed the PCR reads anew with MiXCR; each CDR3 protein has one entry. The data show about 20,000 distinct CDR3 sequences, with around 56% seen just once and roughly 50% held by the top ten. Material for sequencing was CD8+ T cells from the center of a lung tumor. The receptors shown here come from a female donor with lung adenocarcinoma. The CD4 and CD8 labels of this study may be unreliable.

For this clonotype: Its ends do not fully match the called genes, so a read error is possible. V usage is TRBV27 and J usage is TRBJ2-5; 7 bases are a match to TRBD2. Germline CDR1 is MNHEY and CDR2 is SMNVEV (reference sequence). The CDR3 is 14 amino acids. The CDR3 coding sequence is TGTGCGGGCATTTGGGGGGGTGTCCCAGAGACCCAGTACTTT. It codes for CAGIWGGVPETQYF.

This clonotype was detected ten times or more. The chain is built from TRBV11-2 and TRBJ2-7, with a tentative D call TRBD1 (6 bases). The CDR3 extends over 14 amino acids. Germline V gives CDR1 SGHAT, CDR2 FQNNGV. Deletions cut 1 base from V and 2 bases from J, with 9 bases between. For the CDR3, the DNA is TGTGCCAGCAGCTTAGTGGACAGCACCTACGAGCAGTACTTC. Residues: CASSLVDSTYEQYF.

CDR3 bases: TGTGCCATCAGTGAGTCACAAGGTTCTAGCGGGAAGTACGAGCAGTACTTC. This translates into CAISESQGSSGKYEQYF. The chain carries TRBV10-3 and TRBJ2-5; 9 bases match TRBD2. The DNA end favors TRBJ2-7, so the J call may be wrong. The CDR3 runs to 17 residues. CDR1 is ENHRY and CDR2 is SYGVKD in the germline V gene.